The TCR beta chain described here comes from a study of T cells in Graves' hyperthyroidism and ophthalmopathy. TCR beta CDR3 sequences were amplified from RNA transcripts. The HTBI set primed first-round TCR CDR3 RT-PCR. One entry per CDR3 protein results from TCRdb running MiXCR on the multiplex PCR reads. The sample includes 300,000 to 400,000 distinct CDR3 sequences, about 14% of them seen just once. A few counts support this clonotype. Disease duration under 2 months; hyperthyroidism patients were aged 18 to 65. This CDR3 region has 17 residues. Trimming pared 2 bases from V and 4 bases from J, leaving 18 bases between. CDR1 is SGHDT, CDR2 YYEEEE, per germline.

The J gene is TRBJ2-2, the V gene TRBV5-6, with D maybe TRBD1 (6 bases). This sequence originates from a woman in her 30s with Graves' hyperthyroidism. Sequenced sample: blood. CDR3 coding DNA: TGTGCCAGCAGCTTTCTTGCCGGGGAAGGGGGCACCGGGGAGCTGTTTTTT. The encoded protein is CASSFLAGEGGTGELFF.